The 9 T cell receptor beta chains given below trace back to one sample, sequenced in a study of cytomegalovirus exposure and HLA in healthy donors. Primers: 60 Vbeta forward and 13 Jbeta reverse. The repertoire was sequenced with immunoSEQ multiplex PCR; TCRdb's copy has only in-frame clones and lacks some. In the table there are under 200,000 clones, 68% of which are singletons. Sequencing was performed on PBMCs. These receptors all stem from a man aged 50 to 59 in good health and CMV-seronegative.

As DNA, the CDR3 is TGTGCCAGCAGTTTAAGGGGGATTAACTATGGCTACACCTTC. Translating it yields CASSLRGINYGYTF. This sequence joins TRBV28 and TRBJ1-2; perhaps TRBD1 as D (6 bases). Germline CDR1 reads MDHEN; CDR2 reads SYDVKM. The CDR3 is 14 amino acids. With 2 bases removed from V and 1 base from J, the gap between germline ends came to 8 bases.

V usage is TRBV11-2 and J usage is TRBJ1-1, with D maybe TRBD1 (6 bases). The V end was cut by 3 bases, the J end by 8 bases, with 13 bases between. Germline values: CDR1 SGHAT, CDR2 FQNNGV. The CDR3 covers 13 residues. The CDR3 coding sequence is TGTGCCAGCAGCTTCCCGGGGGGCAAGGAAGCTTTCTTT. Amino acid sequence: CASSFPGGKEAFF.

The chain employs TRBV25-1 and TRBJ2-5, with D perhaps TRBD2 (6 bases). The CDR3 covers 16 residues. Trimming removed 3 bases from V and 4 bases from J, with 18 bases in between. Germline CDR1 MGHDK, CDR2 SYGVNS. DNA for the CDR3: TGTGCCAGCAGTGATCTCGGGGGTTGGGTCGGAGAGACCCAGTACTTC. Amino acid sequence: CASSDLGGWVGETQYF.

In its sample, this clone was seen a few times. V usage is TRBV11-3 and J usage is TRBJ2-2; 8 bases align to TRBD1. Unmatched junction bases numbered 9, after V lost 5 bases and J lost 7 bases. Germline CDR1 is SGHNT and CDR2 is YENEEA. The CDR3 has 15 residues. Here the CDR3 reads CASSKQGVEGGELFF. The CDR3 nucleotides are TGTGCCAGCAGCAAACAGGGGGTAGAAGGCGGGGAGCTGTTTTTT.

This chain links TRBV5-1 with TRBJ1-2; TRBD1 agrees at 12 bases. Germline V lookup: CDR1 SGHRS, CDR2 YFSETQ. The CDR3 runs to 16 residues. Losses at the gene ends were 4 bases for V and 4 bases for J; bases not matched to a gene: 8. CDR3: CASSASGTGGLYGYTF. The CDR3 bases are TGCGCCAGCAGCGCCTCCGGGACAGGGGGCCTCTATGGCTACACCTTC.

The chain links TRBV21-1 to TRBJ1-1; the table's D call, TRBD1, was not checked against the DNA. TRBV21-1 is a pseudogene. The CDR3 consists of 18 residues. Written as DNA, the CDR3 is TGTGCCAGCAGGGACAGGGGGCAGAGGAAGAGTAGCGGCACTGAAGCTTTCTTT. This sequence encodes CASRDRGQRKSSGTEAFF.

The CDR3 DNA is TGTGCCAGCAGCGCGGACAGAGAGCAGTTCTTC. Amino acids: CASSADREQFF. The chain combines TRBV9 with TRBJ2-1, with a possible D match to TRBD1 (6 bases). V dropped 3 bases and J dropped 10 bases, with 8 bases sitting between them. CDR3 length equals 11 residues. Germline lookup yields CDR1 SGDLS and CDR2 YYNGEE.

V and J are TRBV20-1 and TRBJ1-5; no clear D. This CDR3 contains 10 residues. Trimming cost V 3 bases and J 11 bases, with 8 bases left between them. CDR1 DFQATT and CDR2 SNEGSKA come from the germline V gene (reference sequence). The DNA of the CDR3 is TGCAGTGCTAGGCTGCAGGCCCAGCATTTT. It translates to CSARLQAQHF.

V and J are TRBV27 and TRBJ2-7; D might be TRBD1 (5 bases). This CDR3 region has 13 residues. Trimming cost V 5 bases and J 6 bases, with 14 bases left between them. From germline, CDR1 is MNHEY and CDR2 SMNVEV (reference sequence). The CDR3 coding sequence is TGTGCCAGCAGTCCCAGGGCCGTTAGCGAGCAGTACTTC. Residues: CASSPRAVSEQYF.